This T cell receptor (beta chain) was captured by sequencing in a study of cytomegalovirus exposure and HLA in healthy donors (dated 2017 in TCRdb). As for the study more broadly: An earlier analysis of some 550 of the donors reported about 250 Gb of sequence data and approximately 110 million unique TCR beta sequences from 150 million to 200 million T cells. An early release covering roughly 600 HLA-typed donors comprised 300 to 350 gigabases of sequencing data and roughly 86 million unique TCR sequences. Of the approximately 400 genotyped donors, 65% to 90% fell in the genetic ancestry cluster associated with self-reported Caucasian donors. The aim of the study was to test whether cataloging public T cell receptors could identify signatures of past pathogen exposure. Using immunosequencing, the study profiled T cell repertoires from 666 subjects and related those repertoires to cytomegalovirus serostatus. Along with the approximately 600-subject first cohort, a separate validation cohort of over a hundred different subjects was used. To predict cytomegalovirus infection status, the study brought together high-throughput TCR immunosequencing, statistical association of individual TCRs with disease status, and machine learning. In a later analysis, previously published TCR beta repertoires from 600 to 850 donors were re-analyzed and high-resolution HLA genotyping was added so that TCR occurrence patterns could be studied. Rather than using new phenotypic data, the later analysis identified candidate immune exposures from TCR beta sequences and from how often those sequences occurred across donors. An earlier analysis of approximately 500 of the donors applied high-throughput TCR beta sequencing to assess whether each TCR beta V gene segment acted as functional or pseudogenic. Alongside the repertoire data, information on donor age, sex, ethnicity and CMV serostatus was compiled. In a later genetic analysis, genome-wide SNP genotypes for about 65% of the roughly 700 donors were used, and that subset was treated as a discovery cohort. All discovery cohort repertoires had been generated using a single sequencing platform. HLA typing covered class I and class II loci at four-digit resolution. Typing coverage differed by locus: A, B, C, DRB1 and DQB1 were typed in about 620-630 donors, DQA1 in around 500, DPA1 in 600 to 610, and DPB1 in 450 to 490. Because of strong linkage in the cohort, roughly five DR-DQ haplotypes were treated as single units for association and clustering. Among 350 to 400 genotyped donors of the cohort, an average of around 240,000 unique TCR beta nucleotide sequences were sequenced per donor, about a sixth of them non-productive. What the study reported, not specific to this receptor: A few of the identified cytomegalovirus-associated TCR beta chains were confirmed in vitro to be specific for cytomegalovirus antigens. Most TCR sequences were observed very rarely across donors, whereas some public TCRs were present in many individuals. In a later analysis, HLA-associated TCR beta chains were found to be more clonally expanded and to have lower generation probabilities than equally common non-associated chains. A later analysis associated approximately 17,000 TCR beta sequences with specific HLA alleles at a false discovery rate of 0.05. Sequencing depth was assumed to be roughly uniform across donors in the presence/absence analyses, though that assumption may not hold. The authors suggested that the approach could potentially be generalized to other disease states and immunological phenotypes. Only TCR beta chains were sequenced in this cohort, and the absence of alpha or paired-chain data limited detectable features. In a later analysis, several top co-occurrence clusters were reported to appear linked to parvovirus B19, influenza, CMV and Epstein-Barr virus. When HLA alleles, especially DR and DQ, strongly co-occurred, attributing TCR associations to individual alleles was difficult. A further reported finding was that TCR beta sequences accurately predicted the HLA-A and HLA-B alleles for most subjects in the first cohort. In a later analysis, TCR association rates were found to vary across HLA loci, with the most associated TCRs seen for DRB1 alleles and the fewest for HLA-C alleles. Some IMGT-functional V segments, including TRBV6-2 and TRBV6-3, could not be distinguished by the 87-base-pair reads and were therefore excluded. A cluster of highly shared sequence variants was judged likely to be a technical artifact of the sequencing pipeline. An association between a missense DCLRE1C variant and V-gene and J-gene trimming of TCR beta chains was found in a later genetic analysis and replicated in an independent cohort. About 17 rarely observed V segments, including chromosome 9 orphons, were excluded from the earlier analysis of some 590 of the donors because counts were too low. Because some donors lacked HLA typing at each locus, the association tests relied only on the typed subset. In both the original and validation cohorts, the classifier was reported to diagnose cytomegalovirus status with high specificity and sensitivity. Linkage disequilibrium might explain the correlated functional status among segregating V segments, but an unknown experimental factor could not be ruled out. In a later analysis, most CMV-associated TCR beta chains were found to appear HLA-restricted, with HLA associations seemingly driven largely by CMV exposure. Broadly in line with IMGT annotations, most TCR beta V segments showed up in productive rearrangements about 87% or about 30% of the time in an earlier analysis of around 550 of the donors. For the cohort, immune exposure information was limited to CMV serostatus. A later genetic analysis reported fewer N-insertions in productive TCRs among donors in an Asian-associated ancestry cluster than the roughly 640-donor mean. The study listed approximately 150 TCR beta chains as associated with cytomegalovirus.

The cohort consisted of 650 to 700 healthy bone marrow donors. All cohort members were sampled while nominally healthy, although unrecorded immune exposures were likely present. The donor was CMV seronegative and belonged to the group of over 350 seronegative cohort members. Every donor gave a peripheral blood sample, and the peripheral blood mononuclear cells from that sample were used for TCR beta sequencing. Genomic DNA was extracted from the blood cell samples with the Qiagen DNeasy Blood Extraction Kit. As regards this clone: It has no known antigen specificity. Base-call qualities are not available, and no considerably larger clone is one nucleotide away.

Library method: the immunoSEQ multiplex PCR assay. For the multiplex PCR, a mixture combining 60 forward primers for TCR Vbeta segments and 13 reverse primers for TCR Jbeta segments was used. The CDR3 region of rearranged TCR beta genes was amplified from genomic DNA with a multiplex PCR assay. On the Illumina HiSeq System, the amplified TCR beta libraries were sequenced as 87-base-pair reads. Per the source publication's procedure: In a later analysis, some 80 million unique TCR beta chains were counted across the roughly 610 repertoires, and roughly 11 million of these chains were shared by at least two donors. Raw reads were error-corrected and collapsed into unique sequences with a nearest-neighbor algorithm that merged closely related sequences to remove PCR and sequencing errors. V, D and J gene segments were assigned by aligning CDR3 sequences to IMGT reference sequences. For a sequence to be retained, at least a six-nucleotide match to both a V gene segment and a J gene segment was required. A rearrangement was called productive if the CDR3 had no stop codons and remained in frame with V and J, and every other rearrangement was called non-productive. Following IMGT convention, CDR3 was defined as the stretch from the second conserved V-encoded cysteine up to the conserved J-encoded phenylalanine. Sequences without an unambiguous match to a single V gene segment were excluded from the earlier analysis of a few hundred of the donors. In an earlier analysis of some 590 of the donors, a V segment was called functional when productive rearrangements were above 56.7%, and segregating when the standard deviation between donors exceeded 5%. A statistical classification framework was built to diagnose cytomegalovirus status from the catalog of TCR beta chain sequences. A later analysis assigned V and J genes by comparing TCR nucleotide sequences with IMGT/GENE-DB human TR gene sequences. A later analysis assigned CDR3 sequences and most-parsimonious VDJ recombination scenarios with the TCRdist pipeline. In a later analysis, each TCR beta chain was defined by its CDR3 amino acid sequence together with its V-gene family, and reads without a unique V-gene family were excluded. To address suspected cross-contamination and a sequencing artifact, a later analysis removed around 600 highly shared, low-generation-probability nucleotide sequences. In a later analysis, a clonal expansion index for each public chain was calculated from normalized within-repertoire ranks of inferred template counts. Generation probabilities in a later analysis came from a VDJ recombination model fitted to out-of-frame rearrangements, and those results were checked against IGoR. In a later analysis, hypergeometric tests were used to score TCR-TCR, TCR-HLA and TCR-CMV co-occurrence, with a repertoire-size bias correction applied to TCR pairs. False discovery rates were estimated in a later analysis by permuting HLA or CMV assignments 20 times. In a later analysis, co-occurring TCRs were grouped using DBSCAN, with TCRdist sequence similarity added in when clustering inside HLA-allele-positive subsets. Repertoires with fewer than 30,000 or more than 120,000 public chains were left out of co-occurrence clustering, as were about 5 repertoires with anomalous nucleotide sharing. Entries here come from immuneACCESS through TCRdb and include only in-frame sequences with V and J called. Some clones fail to appear in such tables; in the studies checked, an unresolved V gene covers under half of the shortfall, and the cause of the remainder is unknown. V and J calls and clone size follow that table, whereas D and trimming were derived from the DNA. The sample table contains fewer than 250,000 clones; only one count was recorded for approximately 80% of them. The ten most abundant clones make up about 14% of the sample.

Per the germline V gene, MNHEY is the CDR1 and SVGAGI is the CDR2. V is pruned by 4 bases and J by 0 bases, leaving 3 bases of the junction without a gene match. Inclusive of the bounding cysteine and phenylalanine, the CDR3 is 15 residues long. CDR3 DNA is the only sequence kept; it has 45 bases, read in frame from the first base. Material: PBMCs. This sequence uses TRBV6-5 and TRBJ1-1; 9 central bases correspond to TRBD1. The clonotype originates from a man aged 35 to 55 in good health and CMV-seronegative. The CDR3 protein is CASSSRDRVNTEAFF. The nucleotides read TGTGCCAGCAGTTCCCGGGACAGGGTGAACACTGAAGCTTTCTTT.